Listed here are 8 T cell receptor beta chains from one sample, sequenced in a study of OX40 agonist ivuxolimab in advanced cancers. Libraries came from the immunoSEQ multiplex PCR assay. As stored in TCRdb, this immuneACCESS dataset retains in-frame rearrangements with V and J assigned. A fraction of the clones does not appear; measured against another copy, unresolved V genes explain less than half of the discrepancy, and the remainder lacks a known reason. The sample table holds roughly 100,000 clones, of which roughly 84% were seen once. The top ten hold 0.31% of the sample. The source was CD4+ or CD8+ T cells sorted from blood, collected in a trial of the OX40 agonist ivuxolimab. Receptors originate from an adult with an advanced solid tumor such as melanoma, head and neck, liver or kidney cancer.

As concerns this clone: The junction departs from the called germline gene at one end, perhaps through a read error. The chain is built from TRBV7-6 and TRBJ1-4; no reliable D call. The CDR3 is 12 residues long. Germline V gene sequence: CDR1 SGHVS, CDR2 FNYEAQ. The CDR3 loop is CASTLQGEKLFF. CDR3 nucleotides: TGTGCCAGCACCTTACAAGGTGAAAAACTGTTTTTT.

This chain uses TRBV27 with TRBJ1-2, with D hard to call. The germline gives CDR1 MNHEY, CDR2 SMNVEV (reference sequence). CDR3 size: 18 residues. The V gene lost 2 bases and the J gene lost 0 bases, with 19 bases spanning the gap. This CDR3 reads CASSLDRPVHHTNYGYTF. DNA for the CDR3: TGTGCCAGCAGTTTAGATCGACCGGTACACCACACTAACTATGGCTACACCTTC.

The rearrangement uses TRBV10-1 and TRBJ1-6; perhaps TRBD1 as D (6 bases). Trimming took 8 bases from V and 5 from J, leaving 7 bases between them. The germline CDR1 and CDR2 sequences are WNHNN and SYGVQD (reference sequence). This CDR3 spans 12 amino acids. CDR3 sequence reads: CASGQNNSPLHF. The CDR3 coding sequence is TGCGCCAGCGGACAGAATAATTCACCCCTCCACTTT.

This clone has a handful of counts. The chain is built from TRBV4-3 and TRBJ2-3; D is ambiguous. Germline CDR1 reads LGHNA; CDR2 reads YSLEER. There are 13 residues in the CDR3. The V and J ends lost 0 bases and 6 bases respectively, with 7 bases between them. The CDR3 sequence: CASSQETWDTQYF. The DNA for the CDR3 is TGCGCCAGCAGCCAAGAAACGTGGGATACGCAGTATTTT.

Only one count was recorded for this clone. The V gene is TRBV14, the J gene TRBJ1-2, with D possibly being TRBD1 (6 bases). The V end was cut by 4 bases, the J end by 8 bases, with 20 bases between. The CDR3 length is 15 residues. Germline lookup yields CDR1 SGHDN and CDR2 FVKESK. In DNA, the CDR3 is TGTGCCAGCAGCCGGGACCCAAACAGGGTTGGGGGCTACACCTTC. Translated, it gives CASSRDPNRVGGYTF.

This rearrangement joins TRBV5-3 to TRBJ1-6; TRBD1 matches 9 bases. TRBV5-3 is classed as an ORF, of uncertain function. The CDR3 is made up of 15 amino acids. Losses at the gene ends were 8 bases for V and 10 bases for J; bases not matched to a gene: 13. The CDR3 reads CASSLRTGGGSPLHF. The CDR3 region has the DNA TGTGCCAGCAGCCTTAGAACAGGGGGCGGGTCACCCCTCCACTTT.

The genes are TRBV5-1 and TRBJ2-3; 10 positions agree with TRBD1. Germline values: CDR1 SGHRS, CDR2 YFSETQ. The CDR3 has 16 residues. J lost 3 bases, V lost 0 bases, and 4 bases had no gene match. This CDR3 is CASSLALGQGTDTQYF. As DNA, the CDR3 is TGCGCCAGCAGCTTGGCCCTGGGACAGGGGACAGATACGCAGTATTTT.

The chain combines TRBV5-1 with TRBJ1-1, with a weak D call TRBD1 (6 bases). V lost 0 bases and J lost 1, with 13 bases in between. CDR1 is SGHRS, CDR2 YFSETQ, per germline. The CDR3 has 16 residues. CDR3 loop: CASSLALRGENTEAFF. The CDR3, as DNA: TGCGCCAGCAGCTTGGCCTTAAGGGGGGAGAACACTGAAGCTTTCTTT.